This T cell receptor beta chain was profiled in a study of blood T cell repertoires in COVID-19. Overall study: Samples of COVID-19 (acute and convalescent) were obtained from the United States, Italy and Spain. The analysed material was cDNA or gDNA that came from T cells, B-cell-depleted T cells, or PBMCs.

The CDR3 is 14 residues long. V was clipped by 5 bases and J by 5 bases, with 13 bases between them. Per germline, CDR1 MNHEY and CDR2 SVGAGI. Original processing notes: The authors estimated nucleated cell counts from reference gene primer amplification. Libraries were prepared by immunoSEQ multiplex PCR; TCRdb keeps only in-frame clonotypes and omits some of them. V and J calls and clone size are those listed in that table; D and trimming were worked out from the DNA. The sample includes around 150,000 clones, around 80% of them seen just once. The sequenced sample consisted of peripheral blood. The V call is TRBV6-5, the J call TRBJ2-1; no firm D call. The origin of this receptor is a man aged 45 to 65 with acute or convalescent COVID-19. The CDR3 sequence: CASSPPTVHNEQFF. The CDR3 region has the DNA TGTGCCAGCAGTCCGCCGACTGTTCACAATGAGCAGTTCTTC.